The clone carrying this T cell receptor (beta chain) has more than one count but fewer than ten. Its antigen is undetermined. This CDR3 has 16 residues. Trimming removed 6 bases at V and 0 bases at J, with 15 bases between. Constant-segment primers were used for 5'RACE, and the resulting TCR alpha and TCR beta cDNA libraries carried sample barcodes and UMIs. TCRdb used MiXCR to reprocess the 5' RACE reads, holding one entry per CDR3 protein. The sample contains 250,000 to 300,000 distinct CDR3 sequences, 16% of which appear only once. The data were taken from a study of T-cell memory formation after mild COVID-19. At the level of the study: Largely, TCR clusters stayed within a single donor.

Study results and limitations: SARS-CoV-2 specificity was not confirmed for second-wave clones peaking on day 37. Among contracting clones, CD4+ were mainly CM/EM and CD8+ enriched in EMRA.

The source is a man between 18 and 29 years old who had mild COVID-19 (a few samples of this study predate the infection). Cell type and time point are not known. Sample: PBMCs or a T cell subset sorted from them (not recorded which). V is TRBV12-3 or TRBV12-4 and J is TRBJ1-3; TRBD1 might be the D (5 bases). The CDR3 sequence is CASRFSRTFSGNTIYF. The CDR3, as DNA: TGTGCCAGCAGATTCTCGAGGACATTCTCTGGAAACACCATATATTTT.